This T cell receptor (beta chain) is from a study of cytomegalovirus exposure and HLA in healthy donors (dated by TCRdb to about 2017). Regarding the study in general: According to a later analysis, one platform produced both the 100 to 150 validation repertoires and the approximately 600 repertoires of the first cohort. The study combined high-throughput TCR immunosequencing, statistical association of individual TCRs with disease status, and machine learning to predict cytomegalovirus infection status. Along with the roughly 670-subject first cohort, a separate validation cohort of roughly 110 different subjects was used. The study aimed to test whether signatures of past pathogen exposure could be identified by cataloging public T cell receptors.

The paper as a whole reports these results and caveats: Three of the identified cytomegalovirus-associated TCR beta chains were confirmed in vitro to be specific for cytomegalovirus antigens. The study listed 164 TCR beta chains as associated with cytomegalovirus. Cytomegalovirus status was reported to be diagnosed by the classifier with high specificity and sensitivity in both the original and validation cohorts. According to the authors, the approach could potentially be generalized to other disease states and immunological phenotypes. The validation cohort had no HLA typing available for a later analysis, so co-occurrence within that cohort was assessed over all 120 or so repertoires. Across donors, most TCR sequences were observed very rarely, whereas some public TCRs were present in many individuals. Of the cluster scores, 85% to 95% were above 0 in a later analysis, which found that TCRs clustered in the first cohort also tended to co-occur in the 95 to 150 validation repertoires.

The donors were included in the validation cohort of 120 subjects, a group kept apart from the roughly 700-subject first cohort. The CDR3 sequence holds 13 residues, the cysteine and phenylalanine included. This entry keeps only the CDR3 DNA: 39 bases, framed from base 1. The junction carries 6 bases between V and J, which are trimmed by 0 bases and 2 bases respectively. The germline V gene specifies SGDLS as CDR1 and YYNGEE as CDR2. Library preparation was by the immunoSEQ multiplex PCR assay. In the original analysis: A statistical classification framework was built for diagnosing cytomegalovirus status from the catalog of TCR beta chain sequences. Here the immuneACCESS table is served through TCRdb, limited to in-frame sequences with V and J called. Missing clones are a known gap in these copies; in checked studies unresolved V genes cover under half, and the rest lacks a known reason. The DNA gave D and trimming, while V, J and clone size come from that table. This sample gives approximately 60,000 clones in total; approximately 92% of them show up just once. 2.5% to 3.5% of the sample rests with the top ten.

As concerns this clone: Its antigen is unknown. Per-base qualities were not stored, and no clone one base away is much larger.

The chain employs TRBV9 and TRBJ2-7; no confident D gene assignment can be made. The sample taken for sequencing was PBMCs. The source is a man aged 18-30 years in good health and CMV-seronegative. CDR3 loop: CASSVVRAYEQYF. The DNA sequence follows: TGTGCCAGCAGCGTAGTCCGCGCCTACGAGCAGTACTTC.